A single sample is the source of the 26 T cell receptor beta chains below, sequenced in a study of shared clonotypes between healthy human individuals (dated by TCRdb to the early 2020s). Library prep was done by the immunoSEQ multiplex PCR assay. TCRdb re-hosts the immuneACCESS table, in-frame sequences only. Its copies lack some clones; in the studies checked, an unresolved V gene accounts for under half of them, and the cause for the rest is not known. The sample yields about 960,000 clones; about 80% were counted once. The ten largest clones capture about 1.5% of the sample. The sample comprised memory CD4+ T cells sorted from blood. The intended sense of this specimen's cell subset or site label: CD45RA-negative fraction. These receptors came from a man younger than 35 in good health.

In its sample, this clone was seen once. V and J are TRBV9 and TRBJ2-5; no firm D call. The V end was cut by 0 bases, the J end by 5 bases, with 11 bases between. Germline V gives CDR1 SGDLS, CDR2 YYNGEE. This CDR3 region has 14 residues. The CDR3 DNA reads TGTGCCAGCAGCGTAGCTGGGCCCGGGGAGACCCAGTACTTC. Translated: CASSVAGPGETQYF.

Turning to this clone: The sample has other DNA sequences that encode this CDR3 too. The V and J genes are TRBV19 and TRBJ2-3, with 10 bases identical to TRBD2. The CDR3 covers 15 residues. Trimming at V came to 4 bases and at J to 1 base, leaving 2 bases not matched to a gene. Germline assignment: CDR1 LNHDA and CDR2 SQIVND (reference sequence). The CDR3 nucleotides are TGTGCCAGTAGTACTGGACTAGCGGGCACAGATACGCAGTATTTT. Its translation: CASSTGLAGTDTQYF. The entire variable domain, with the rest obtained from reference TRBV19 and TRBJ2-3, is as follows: DGGITQSPKYLFRKEGQNVTLSCEQNLNHDAMYWYRQDPGQGLRLIYYSQIVNDFQKGDIAEGYSVSREKKESFPLTVTSAQKNPTAFYLCASSTGLAGTDTQYFGPGTRLTVL.

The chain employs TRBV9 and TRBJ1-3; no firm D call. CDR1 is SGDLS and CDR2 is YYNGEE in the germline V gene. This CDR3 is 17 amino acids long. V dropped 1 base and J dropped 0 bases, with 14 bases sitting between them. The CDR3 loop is CASSVLEVSHSGNTIYF. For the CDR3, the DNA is TGTGCCAGCAGCGTATTAGAGGTCTCCCACTCTGGAAACACCATATATTTT.

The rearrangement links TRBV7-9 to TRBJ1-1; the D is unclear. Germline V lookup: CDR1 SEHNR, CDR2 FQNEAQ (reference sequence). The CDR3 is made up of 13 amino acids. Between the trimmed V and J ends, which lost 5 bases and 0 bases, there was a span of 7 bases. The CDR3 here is CASSGKVNTEAFF. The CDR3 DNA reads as TGTGCCAGCAGCGGGAAAGTGAACACTGAAGCTTTCTTT.

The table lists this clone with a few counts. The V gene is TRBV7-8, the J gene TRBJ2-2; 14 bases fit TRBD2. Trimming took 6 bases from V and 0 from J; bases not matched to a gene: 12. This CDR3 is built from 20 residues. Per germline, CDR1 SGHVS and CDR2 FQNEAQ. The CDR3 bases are TGTGCCAGCAGAACGACCGGGACTAGCGGGAGAAGTGCGAACACCGGGGAGCTGTTTTTT. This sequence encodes CASRTTGTSGRSANTGELFF.

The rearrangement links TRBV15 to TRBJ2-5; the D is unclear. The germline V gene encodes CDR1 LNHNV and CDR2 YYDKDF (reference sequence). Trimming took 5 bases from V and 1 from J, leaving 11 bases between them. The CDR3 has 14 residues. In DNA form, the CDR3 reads TGTGCCACCAGCGTAGACCTTCGCCAAGAGACCCAGTACTTC. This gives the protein CATSVDLRQETQYF.

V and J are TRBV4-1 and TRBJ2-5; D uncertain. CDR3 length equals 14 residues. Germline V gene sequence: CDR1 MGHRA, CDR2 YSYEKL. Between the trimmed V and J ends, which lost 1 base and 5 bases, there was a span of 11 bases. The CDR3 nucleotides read TGCGCCAGCAGCCAAGCTCAGAGCCGGGAGACCCAGTACTTC. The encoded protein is CASSQAQSRETQYF.

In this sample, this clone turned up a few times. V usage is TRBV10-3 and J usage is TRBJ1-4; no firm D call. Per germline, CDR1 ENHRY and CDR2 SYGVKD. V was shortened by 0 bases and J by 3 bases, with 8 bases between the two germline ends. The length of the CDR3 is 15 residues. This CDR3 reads CAISESGSANEKLFF. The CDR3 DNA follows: TGTGCCATCAGTGAGTCAGGGTCGGCTAATGAAAAACTGTTTTTT.

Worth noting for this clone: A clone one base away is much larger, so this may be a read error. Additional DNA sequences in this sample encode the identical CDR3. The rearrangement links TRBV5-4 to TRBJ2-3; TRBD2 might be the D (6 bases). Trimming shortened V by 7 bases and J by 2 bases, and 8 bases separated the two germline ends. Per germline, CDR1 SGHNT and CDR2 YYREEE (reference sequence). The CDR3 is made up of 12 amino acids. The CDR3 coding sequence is TGTGCCAGCTCGCGGGACACAGATACGCAGTATTTT. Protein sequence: CASSRDTDTQYF.

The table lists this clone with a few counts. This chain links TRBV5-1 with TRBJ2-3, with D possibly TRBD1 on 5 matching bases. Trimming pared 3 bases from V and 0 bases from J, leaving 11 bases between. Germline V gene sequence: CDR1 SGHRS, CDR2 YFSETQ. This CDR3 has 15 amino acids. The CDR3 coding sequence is TGCGCCAGCAGCTCCCTAGGGGTGAGCACAGATACGCAGTATTTT. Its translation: CASSSLGVSTDTQYF.

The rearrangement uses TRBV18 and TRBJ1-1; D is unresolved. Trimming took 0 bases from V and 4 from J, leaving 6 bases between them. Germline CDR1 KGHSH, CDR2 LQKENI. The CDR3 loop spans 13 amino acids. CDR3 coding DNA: TGTGCCAGCTCACCACCTAGGCCCACTGAAGCTTTCTTT. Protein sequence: CASSPPRPTEAFF. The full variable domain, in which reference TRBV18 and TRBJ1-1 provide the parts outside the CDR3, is NAGVMQNPRHLVRRRGQEARLRCSPMKGHSHVYWYRQLPEEGLKFMVYLQKENIIDESGMPKERFSAEFPKEGPSILRIQQVVRGDSAAYFCASSPPRPTEAFFGQGTRLTVV.

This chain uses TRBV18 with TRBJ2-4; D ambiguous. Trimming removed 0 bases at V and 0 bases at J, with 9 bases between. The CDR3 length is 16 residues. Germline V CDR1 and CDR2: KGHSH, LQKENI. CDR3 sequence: CASSPPSQLAKNIQYF. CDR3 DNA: TGTGCCAGCTCACCACCGAGTCAGTTAGCCAAAAACATTCAGTACTTC.

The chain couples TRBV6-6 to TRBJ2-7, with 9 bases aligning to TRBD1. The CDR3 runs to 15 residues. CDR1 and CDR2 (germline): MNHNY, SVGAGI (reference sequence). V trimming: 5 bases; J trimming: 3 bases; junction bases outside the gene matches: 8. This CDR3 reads CASSDRQGGYYEQYF. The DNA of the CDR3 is TGTGCCAGCAGTGACCGACAGGGGGGCTACTACGAGCAGTACTTC.

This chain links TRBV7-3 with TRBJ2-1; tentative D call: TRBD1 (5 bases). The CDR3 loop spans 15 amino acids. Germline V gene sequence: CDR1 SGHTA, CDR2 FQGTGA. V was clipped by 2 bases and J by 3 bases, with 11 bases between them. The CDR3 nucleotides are TGTGCCAGCAGCTTAGATGGGGCTGACTACAATGAGCAGTTCTTC. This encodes CASSLDGADYNEQFF. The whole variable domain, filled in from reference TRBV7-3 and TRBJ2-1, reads GAGVSQTPSNKVTEKGKYVELRCDPISGHTALYWYRQSLGQGPEFLIYFQGTGAADDSGLPNDRFFAVRPEGSVSTLKIQRTERGDSAVYLCASSLDGADYNEQFFGPGTRLTVL.

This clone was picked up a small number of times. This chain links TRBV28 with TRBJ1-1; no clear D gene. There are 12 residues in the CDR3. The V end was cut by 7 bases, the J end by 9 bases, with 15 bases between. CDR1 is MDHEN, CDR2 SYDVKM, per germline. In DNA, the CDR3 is TGTGCCAGCACGAGCGGCGTGGGGAAAGCTTTCTTT. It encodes CASTSGVGKAFF. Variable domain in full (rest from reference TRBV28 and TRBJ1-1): DVKVTQSSRYLVKRTGEKVFLECVQDMDHENMFWYRQDPGLGLRLIYFSYDVKMKEKGDIPEGYSVSREKKERFSLILESASTNQTSMYLCASTSGVGKAFFGQGTRLTVV.

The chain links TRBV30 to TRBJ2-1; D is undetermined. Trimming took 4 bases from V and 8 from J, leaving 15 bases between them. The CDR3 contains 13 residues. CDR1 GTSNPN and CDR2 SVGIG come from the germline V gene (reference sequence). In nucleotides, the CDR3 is TGTGCCTGGACCGACAAGGTGAGGCATGAGCAGTTCTTC. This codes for CAWTDKVRHEQFF.

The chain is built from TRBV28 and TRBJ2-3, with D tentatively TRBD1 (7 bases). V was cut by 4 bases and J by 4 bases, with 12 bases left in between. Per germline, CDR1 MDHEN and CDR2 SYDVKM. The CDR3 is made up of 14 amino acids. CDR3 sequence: CASSSTGEADTQYF. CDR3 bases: TGTGCCAGCAGTTCCACAGGGGAGGCAGATACGCAGTATTTT.

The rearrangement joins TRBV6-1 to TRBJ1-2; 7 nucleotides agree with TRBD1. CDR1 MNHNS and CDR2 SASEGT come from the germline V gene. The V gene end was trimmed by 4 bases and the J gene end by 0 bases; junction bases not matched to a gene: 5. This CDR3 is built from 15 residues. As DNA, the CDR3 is TGTGCCAGCAGTGTCACAGGGGATTCTAACTATGGCTACACCTTC. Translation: CASSVTGDSNYGYTF.

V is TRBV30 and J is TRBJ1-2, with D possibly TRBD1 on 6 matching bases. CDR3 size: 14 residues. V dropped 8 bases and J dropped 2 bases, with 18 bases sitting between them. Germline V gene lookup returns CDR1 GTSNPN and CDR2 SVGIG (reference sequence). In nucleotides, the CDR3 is TGTGCCCGGACCTACGGGGGGGGCAACTATGGCTACACCTTC. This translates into CARTYGGGNYGYTF.

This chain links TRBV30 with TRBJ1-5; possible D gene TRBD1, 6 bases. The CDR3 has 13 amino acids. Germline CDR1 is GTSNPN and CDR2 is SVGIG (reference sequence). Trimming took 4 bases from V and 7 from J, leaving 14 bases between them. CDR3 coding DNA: TGTGCCTGGAACACAGGGACGGGGCAGCCCCAGCATTTT. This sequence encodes CAWNTGTGQPQHF.

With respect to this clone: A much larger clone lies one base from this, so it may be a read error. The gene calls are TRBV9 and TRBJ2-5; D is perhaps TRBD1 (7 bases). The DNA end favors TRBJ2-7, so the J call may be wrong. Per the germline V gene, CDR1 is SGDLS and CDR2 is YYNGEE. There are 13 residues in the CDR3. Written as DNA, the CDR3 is TGTGCCAGCAGCGTACAGGGGGGCTACGAGCAGTACTTC. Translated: CASSVQGGYEQYF.

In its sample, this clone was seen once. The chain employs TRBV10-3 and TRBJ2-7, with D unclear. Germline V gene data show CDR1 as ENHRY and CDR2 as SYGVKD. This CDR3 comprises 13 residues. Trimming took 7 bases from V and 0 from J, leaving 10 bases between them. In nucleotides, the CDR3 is TGTGCCATCAATGCACGGAGCTCCTACGAGCAGTACTTC. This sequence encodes CAINARSSYEQYF.

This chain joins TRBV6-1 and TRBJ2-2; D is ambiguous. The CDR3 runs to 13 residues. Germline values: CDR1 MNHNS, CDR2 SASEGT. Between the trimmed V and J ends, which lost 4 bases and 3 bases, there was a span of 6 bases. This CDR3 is CASSVMDTGELFF. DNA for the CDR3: TGTGCCAGCAGTGTGATGGACACCGGGGAGCTGTTTTTT.

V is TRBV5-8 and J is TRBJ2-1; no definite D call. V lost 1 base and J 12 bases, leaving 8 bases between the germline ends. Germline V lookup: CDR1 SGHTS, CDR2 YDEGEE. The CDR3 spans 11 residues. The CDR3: CASSLSLGQFF. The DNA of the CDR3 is TGTGCCAGCAGCTTGAGTCTGGGGCAGTTCTTC.

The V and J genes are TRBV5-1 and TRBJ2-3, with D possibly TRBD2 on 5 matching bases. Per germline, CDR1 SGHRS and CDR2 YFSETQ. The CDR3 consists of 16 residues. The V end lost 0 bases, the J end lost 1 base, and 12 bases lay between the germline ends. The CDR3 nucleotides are TGCGCCAGCAGCTTGGATGGGAGTGGGGGCACAGATACGCAGTATTTT. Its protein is CASSLDGSGGTDTQYF. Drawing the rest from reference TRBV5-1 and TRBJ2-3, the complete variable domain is KAGVTQTPRYLIKTRGQQVTLSCSPISGHRSVSWYQQTPGQGLQFLFEYFSETQRNKGNFPGRFSGRQFSNSRSEMNVSTLELGDSALYLCASSLDGSGGTDTQYFGPGTRLTVL.

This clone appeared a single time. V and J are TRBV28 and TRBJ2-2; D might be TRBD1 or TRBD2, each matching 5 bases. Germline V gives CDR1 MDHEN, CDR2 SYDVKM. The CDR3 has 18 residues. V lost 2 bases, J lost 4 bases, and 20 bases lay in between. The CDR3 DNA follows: TGTGCCAGCAGTTTAGGACTTCTCAGGGTTGGGATCACCGGGGAGCTGTTTTTT. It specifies CASSLGLLRVGITGELFF.